The TCR beta chain described here comes from a study of OX40 agonist ivuxolimab in advanced cancers. Across the whole study: Three patients showed partial responses: one hepatocellular carcinoma and two cutaneous melanoma cases.

General study points: No antigen was identified for the clonally expanded peripheral T cells.

This CDR3 region has 15 residues. The V gene end was trimmed by 5 bases and the J gene end by 2 bases; junction bases not matched to a gene: 9. Looked up from germline, CDR1 is SGHRS and CDR2 is YFSETQ. Autoimmune disease history or systemic immunosuppression led to patients being barred. In regard to this clone: No antigen is known for it.

Profiling relied on immunoSEQ multiplex PCR, and the TCRdb table lists in-frame clones only, not all of them. The sample lists about 58,000 clones, 75% to 90% occurring once. This TCR came from an adult with an advanced solid tumor such as melanoma, head and neck, liver or kidney cancer. The starting material was CD4+ or CD8+ T cells sorted from blood, obtained in a trial of the OX40 agonist ivuxolimab. The chain employs TRBV5-1 and TRBJ2-5, with 7 positions matching TRBD2. In DNA, the CDR3 is TGCGCCAGCAGGACTCTAGCGGTGAAACAAGAGACCCAGTACTTC. As protein: CASRTLAVKQETQYF.